A single sample is the source of the 4 T cell receptor beta chains below, sequenced in a study of cytotoxic CD8 clonotypes in ibrutinib-treated CLL. Using immunoSEQ multiplex PCR, the repertoire was profiled, and TCRdb retains in-frame clones only, with some absent. The repertoire consists of about 200,000 clones, with over 60% occurring once and the leading ten covering around an eighth. Material: PBMCs, obtained after 24 months of ibrutinib treatment. These TCRs come from a human donor with chronic lymphocytic leukemia.

The CDR3 is CATSRPGDSLAYEQYF. The DNA of the CDR3 is TGTGCCACCAGCAGACCGGGGGACTCACTAGCCTACGAGCAGTACTTC. V usage is TRBV15 and J usage is TRBJ2-7; possible D gene TRBD2, 6 bases. The germline V and J ends were trimmed by 2 bases and 2 bases, with 16 bases remaining between them. This CDR3 region has 16 residues. Germline V gene lookup returns CDR1 LNHNV and CDR2 YYDKDF (reference sequence).

As to this clone: Other DNA variants within this sample encode the same CDR3. The chain joins TRBV15 to TRBJ2-7, with unresolved D. Trimming shortened V by 0 bases and J by 3 bases, and 6 bases separated the two germline ends. The CDR3 runs to 13 residues. Per germline, CDR1 LNHNV and CDR2 YYDKDF (reference sequence). CDR3 loop: CATSRDLGYEQYF. The CDR3 nucleotides read TGTGCCACCAGCAGAGATCTCGGCTACGAGCAGTACTTC.

This clone was observed a few times. The chain has TRBV27 and TRBJ2-7; a possible D gene is TRBD1 (5 bases). The CDR3 covers 14 residues. Trimming shortened V by 5 bases and J by 5 bases, and 16 bases separated the two germline ends. Per germline, CDR1 MNHEY and CDR2 SMNVEV (reference sequence). CDR3 nucleotide sequence: TGTGCCAGCAGTCCCATGGGCAGGGCGAACGAGCAGTACTTC. The encoded protein is CASSPMGRANEQYF.

The V and J genes are TRBV27 and TRBJ2-3; D tentatively reads TRBD1 or TRBD2 (5 bases each). V was shortened by 2 bases and J by 4 bases, with 19 bases between the two germline ends. Germline CDR1 reads MNHEY; CDR2 reads SMNVEV (reference sequence). This CDR3 spans 17 amino acids. The DNA of the CDR3 is TGTGCCAGCAGTTTAAGGGTAGTGATTAGAGGGGCAGATACGCAGTATTTT. This gives the protein CASSLRVVIRGADTQYF.